The 18 T cell receptor beta chains given below trace back to one sample, sequenced in a study of beta chain features in type 1 diabetes. Every bit of the isolated RNA underwent reverse transcription, so sequencing read expressed TCRB transcripts. The repertoire was sequenced with immunoSEQ multiplex PCR; TCRdb's copy has only in-frame clones and lacks some. The sample includes approximately 250,000 clones, about 10% of them seen just once. Material for sequencing was naive CD4+ T cells from blood. The origin of the receptors is a woman aged 18-29 years in good health.

The V call is TRBV2, the J call TRBJ1-1; possibly TRBD1 for D (6 bases). The germline V gene has CDR1 SNHLY and CDR2 FYNNEI. The CDR3 covers 14 residues. V was clipped by 4 bases and J by 4 bases, with 13 bases between them. The CDR3 DNA is TGTGCCAGCAGTGGCCGGGGGGCTAGCACTGAAGCTTTCTTT. Amino acids: CASSGRGASTEAFF. The variable domain in full, completed from reference TRBV2 and TRBJ1-1, reads EPEVTQTPSHQVTQMGQEVILRCVPISNHLYFYWYRQILGQKVEFLVSFYNNEISEKSEIFDDQFSVERPDGSNFTLKIRSTKLEDSAMYFCASSGRGASTEAFFGQGTRLTVV.

This clone turned up a few times. V is TRBV30 and J is TRBJ1-4; tentatively, D is TRBD1 (5 bases). V shed 5 bases and J shed 6 bases, with 19 bases lying between them. The CDR3 spans 15 residues. Germline-derived CDR1 and CDR2 are GTSNPN and SVGIG (reference sequence). Written as DNA, the CDR3 is TGTGCCTGGGCCCCCCGACAGCTCGGGTATGAAAAACTGTTTTTT. Amino acid sequence: CAWAPRQLGYEKLFF. The complete variable domain, with remaining parts taken from reference TRBV30 and TRBJ1-4, reads SQTIHQWPATLVQPVGSPLSLECTVEGTSNPNLYWYRQAAGRGLQLLFYSVGIGQISSEVPQNLSASRPQDRQFILSSKKLLLSDSGFYLCAWAPRQLGYEKLFFGSGTQLSVL.

The table lists this clone with a few counts. This sequence joins TRBV11-2 and TRBJ2-7; D is ambiguous. Between the trimmed V and J ends, which lost 0 bases and 2 bases, there was a span of 2 bases. Germline V lookup: CDR1 SGHAT, CDR2 FQNNGV. There are 12 residues in the CDR3. The CDR3 is CASSLDTYEQYF. The DNA for the CDR3 is TGTGCCAGCAGCTTAGATACCTACGAGCAGTACTTC.

This clone was picked up a small number of times. The rearrangement uses TRBV7-8 and TRBJ1-2; D possibly corresponds to TRBD1 (6 bases). V lost 5 bases, J lost 4 bases, and 17 bases lay in between. The CDR3 covers 15 residues. Germline values: CDR1 SGHVS, CDR2 FQNEAQ. CDR3 nucleotide sequence: TGTGCCAGCAGCCCGCGTCGAGGACAGCCCTATGGCTACACCTTC. Translating it yields CASSPRRGQPYGYTF.

The V gene is TRBV14, the J gene TRBJ2-3, with 7 nucleotides matching TRBD1. The CDR3 is 18 amino acids. Trimming took 2 bases from V and 3 from J; bases not matched to a gene: 14. Germline-derived CDR1 and CDR2 are SGHDN and FVKESK. CDR3 in DNA: TGTGCCAGCAGCCAAAGTAGGCCGGGACAGATAACAACAGATACGCAGTATTTT. It codes for CASSQSRPGQITTDTQYF.

The gene calls are TRBV5-1 and TRBJ2-7; TRBD2 agrees at 8 bases. The CDR3 totals 14 residues. Germline lookup yields CDR1 SGHRS and CDR2 YFSETQ. V gave up 3 bases and J gave up 3 bases; unmatched junction bases: 5. CDR3 sequence (DNA): TGCGCCAGCAGCTCAACCGGGACTAGCTACGAGCAGTACTTC. Protein product: CASSSTGTSYEQYF.

The chain joins TRBV30 to TRBJ1-4; weak D call: TRBD1 (6 bases). V shed 4 bases and J shed 5 bases, with 17 bases lying between them. Germline V lookup: CDR1 GTSNPN, CDR2 SVGIG (reference sequence). The CDR3 has 15 amino acids. CDR3 sequence: CAWTPWTARNEKLFF. For the CDR3, the DNA is TGTGCCTGGACCCCTTGGACAGCCAGGAATGAAAAACTGTTTTTT. The entire variable domain, with the rest obtained from reference TRBV30 and TRBJ1-4, is as follows: SQTIHQWPATLVQPVGSPLSLECTVEGTSNPNLYWYRQAAGRGLQLLFYSVGIGQISSEVPQNLSASRPQDRQFILSSKKLLLSDSGFYLCAWTPWTARNEKLFFGSGTQLSVL.

In this sample, this clone turned up a few times. The J gene is TRBJ2-3, the V gene TRBV7-3, with 9 bases that match TRBD1. Germline CDR1 and CDR2: SGHTA and FQGTGA. This CDR3 is built from 16 residues. Trimming took 5 bases from V and 3 from J; bases not matched to a gene: 9. The CDR3 reads CASSPRGTGFTDTQYF. DNA of the CDR3: TGTGCCAGCAGCCCTCGAGGGACAGGGTTTACAGATACGCAGTATTTT.

This clone was recorded a few times. This chain uses TRBV7-8 with TRBJ1-5, with a tentative D call TRBD1 (5 bases). Germline-derived CDR1 and CDR2 are SGHVS and FQNEAQ. Trimming removed 0 bases from V and 5 bases from J, with 8 bases in between. CDR3 size: 14 residues. CDR3 DNA: TGTGCCAGCAGCTTAGCCGGGGGTTATCAGCCCCAGCATTTT. Encoded protein: CASSLAGGYQPQHF.

This clone was seen a single time. The rearrangement joins TRBV6-5 to TRBJ1-1; D possibly corresponds to TRBD1 (6 bases). This CDR3 spans 14 amino acids. Germline V gene sequence: CDR1 MNHEY, CDR2 SVGAGI. The ends were cut back, 5 bases at V and 5 bases at J, with 15 bases in the middle. CDR3 in amino acids: CASSGGGFWTEAFF. The CDR3 region has the DNA TGTGCCAGCAGTGGGGGGGGCTTTTGGACTGAAGCTTTCTTT.

V gene TRBV19 combines with J gene TRBJ2-3, with D tentatively TRBD2 (6 bases). V was clipped by 0 bases and J by 3 bases, with 16 bases between them. The CDR3 length is 17 residues. Germline V gene lookup returns CDR1 LNHDA and CDR2 SQIVND (reference sequence). CDR3 DNA sequence: TGTGCCAGTAGTATAGATGGTAGCGGTTGGGGAACAGATACGCAGTATTTT. It yields the protein CASSIDGSGWGTDTQYF.

Note on this clone: No DNA is shown, since the ends of the CDR3 on it are uncertain; the CDR3 is the one TCRdb lists. The chain is built from TRBV2 and TRBJ1-5. From its first to its last residue, the CDR3 has 16 amino acids. Germline values: CDR1 SNHLY, CDR2 FYNNEI. CDR3: CASSEGEGALWQPQHF.

The gene calls are TRBV12-5 and TRBJ2-1; 8 bases align to TRBD2. V gave up 6 bases and J gave up 4 bases; unmatched junction bases: 8. This CDR3 has 15 amino acids. Germline values: CDR1 LGHNT, CDR2 FRNRAP. The CDR3 spells CASGPGGVEYNEQFF. CDR3 nucleotides: TGTGCTAGTGGCCCGGGAGGGGTAGAATACAATGAGCAGTTCTTC.

There are a few counts of this clone. The chain combines TRBV2 with TRBJ2-1, with D possibly matching TRBD2 (6 bases). Per germline, CDR1 SNHLY and CDR2 FYNNEI. CDR3 size: 18 residues. The V gene lost 3 bases and the J gene lost 5 bases, with 23 bases spanning the gap. The CDR3 DNA sequence: TGTGCCAGCAGTGACCCGGAGGGAGTCCGTGTGTTCGACAATGAGCAGTTCTTC. Protein: CASSDPEGVRVFDNEQFF.

The sample holds a few counts of this clone. The chain carries TRBV7-8 and TRBJ2-1, with TRBD1 as a possible D gene (6 bases). The CDR3 is made up of 16 amino acids. CDR1 is SGHVS and CDR2 is FQNEAQ in the germline V gene. V was cut by 4 bases and J by 2 bases, with 15 bases left in between. Written as DNA, the CDR3 is TGTGCCAGCAGCTCCGATTACAGGGACACCTACAATGAGCAGTTCTTC. This codes for CASSSDYRDTYNEQFF. The variable domain in full, completed from reference TRBV7-8 and TRBJ2-1, reads GAGVSQSPRYKVAKRGQDVALRCDPISGHVSLFWYQQALGQGPEFLTYFQNEAQLDKSGLPSDRFFAERPEGSVSTLKIQRTQQEDSAVYLCASSSDYRDTYNEQFFGPGTRLTVL.

This clone has only a few counts. This chain links TRBV4-1 with TRBJ1-1; the D gene is possibly TRBD1 (5 bases). Per the germline V gene, CDR1 is MGHRA and CDR2 is YSYEKL. The CDR3 runs to 17 residues. V gave up 0 bases and J gave up 1 base, with 15 bases separating them. CDR3 in amino acids: CASSQEITGTPNTEAFF. In DNA, the CDR3 is TGCGCCAGCAGCCAAGAGATTACAGGTACCCCGAACACTGAAGCTTTCTTT.

Worth noting for this clone: Its ends do not fully match the called genes, so a read error is possible. This chain uses TRBV7-2 with TRBJ2-3; 13 bases fit TRBD2. The V gene's germline CDR1 is SGHTA and CDR2 FQGNSA. The CDR3 has 14 residues. In DNA, the CDR3 is TGTGCCAGCACCAAGGTGGAGTCGGGGACTAGCGGGATTTTT. Protein: CASTKVESGTSGIF.

The rearrangement joins TRBV7-6 to TRBJ2-2; D may be TRBD1 (7 bases). Trimming cost V 5 bases and J 3 bases, with 16 bases left between them. Per germline, CDR1 SGHVS and CDR2 FNYEAQ. This CDR3 region has 16 residues. CDR3 sequence: CASSPTGDSYTGELFF. CDR3 coding DNA: TGTGCCAGCAGCCCCACGGGGGACAGTTACACCGGGGAGCTGTTTTTT.